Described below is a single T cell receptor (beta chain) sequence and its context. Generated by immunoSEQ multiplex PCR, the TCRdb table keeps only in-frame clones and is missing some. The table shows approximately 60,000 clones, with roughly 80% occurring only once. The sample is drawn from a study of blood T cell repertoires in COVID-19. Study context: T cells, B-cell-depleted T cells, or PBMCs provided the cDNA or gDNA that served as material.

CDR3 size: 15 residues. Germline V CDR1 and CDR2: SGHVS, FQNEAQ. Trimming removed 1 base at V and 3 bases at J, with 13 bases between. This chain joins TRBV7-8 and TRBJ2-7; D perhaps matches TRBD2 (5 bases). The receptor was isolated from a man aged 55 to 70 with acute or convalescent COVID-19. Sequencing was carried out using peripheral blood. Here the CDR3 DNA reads TGTGCCAGCAGCTTAGGGGCCCCCGGGGTCTACGAGCAGTACTTC. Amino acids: CASSLGAPGVYEQYF.